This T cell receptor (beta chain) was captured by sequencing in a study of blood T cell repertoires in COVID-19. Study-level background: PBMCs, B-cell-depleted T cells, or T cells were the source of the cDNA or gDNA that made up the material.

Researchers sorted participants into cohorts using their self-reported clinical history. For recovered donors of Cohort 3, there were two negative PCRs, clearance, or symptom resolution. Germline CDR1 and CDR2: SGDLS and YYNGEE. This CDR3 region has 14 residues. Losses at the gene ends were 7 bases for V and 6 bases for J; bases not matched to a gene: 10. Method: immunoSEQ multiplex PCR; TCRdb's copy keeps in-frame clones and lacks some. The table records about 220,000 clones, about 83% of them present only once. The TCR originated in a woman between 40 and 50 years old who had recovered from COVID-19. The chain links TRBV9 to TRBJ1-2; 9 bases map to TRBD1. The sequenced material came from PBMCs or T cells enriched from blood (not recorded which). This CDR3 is CASRSGTGLDGYTF. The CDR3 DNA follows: TGTGCCAGCCGTTCCGGGACAGGGTTGGATGGCTACACCTTC.